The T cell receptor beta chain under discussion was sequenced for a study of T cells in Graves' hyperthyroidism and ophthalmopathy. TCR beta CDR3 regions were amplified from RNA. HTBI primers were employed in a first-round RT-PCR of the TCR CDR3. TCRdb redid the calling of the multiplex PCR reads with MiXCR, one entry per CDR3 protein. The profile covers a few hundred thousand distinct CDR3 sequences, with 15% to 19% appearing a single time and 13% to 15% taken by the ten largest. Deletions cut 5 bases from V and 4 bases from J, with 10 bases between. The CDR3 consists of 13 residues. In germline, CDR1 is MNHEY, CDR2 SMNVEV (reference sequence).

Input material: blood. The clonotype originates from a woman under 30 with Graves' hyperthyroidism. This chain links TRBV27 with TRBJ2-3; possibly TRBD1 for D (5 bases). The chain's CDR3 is CASSTTGPDTQYF. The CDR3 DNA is TGTGCCAGCAGTACCACAGGACCAGATACGCAGTATTTT.